These 4 T cell receptor beta chains came from one sample sequenced in a study of Ad26.COV2.S vaccination and SARS-CoV-2 variants. TCRdb's table, derived via immunoSEQ multiplex PCR, lists solely in-frame clones and lacks some. The table includes some 320,000 clones, roughly 86% detected once. The treatment denotes: about 20 received Ad26.COV2.S at low or high dose, single or two shots; roughly 5 received placebo; per-sample allocation not given. Following the first vaccine or placebo injection, samples were taken on day 63. Sequenced here: peripheral blood, sampled in a trial of Ad26.COV2.S vaccine versus placebo. The receptors stem from a person between 18 and 65 years old who received the Ad26.COV2.S COVID-19 vaccine or a placebo.

The V gene is TRBV6-6, the J gene TRBJ1-4; D is perhaps TRBD1 (5 bases). CDR3 length: 13 residues. CDR1 and CDR2 from the germline V gene are MNHNY and SVGAGI (reference sequence). Trimming pared 10 bases from V and 8 bases from J, leaving 17 bases between. The CDR3 bases are TGTGCCACCGCCCCCCGGACATCCGAAAAACTGTTTTTT. It encodes CATAPRTSEKLFF.

V is TRBV6-1 and J is TRBJ2-7, with D tentatively TRBD2 (6 bases). The V and J ends lost 4 bases and 0 bases respectively, with 16 bases between them. CDR3 length: 16 amino acids. Germline lookup yields CDR1 MNHNS and CDR2 SASEGT. Here the CDR3 reads CASSAAGTDSSYEQYF. CDR3 sequence (DNA): TGTGCCAGCAGTGCCGCCGGGACTGACTCCTCCTACGAGCAGTACTTC.

The table lists this clone with a few counts. The chain uses TRBV7-9 and TRBJ2-7, with a weak D call TRBD1 (6 bases). V was shortened by 4 bases and J by 2 bases, with 12 bases between the two germline ends. The CDR3 extends over 14 amino acids. Germline loops: CDR1 SEHNR, CDR2 FQNEAQ (reference sequence). CDR3 coding DNA: TGTGCCAGCAGCTATAACAGGGAAACCTACGAGCAGTACTTC. Translated, it gives CASSYNRETYEQYF.

The genes are TRBV25-1 and TRBJ1-4; D is ambiguous. Germline lookup yields CDR1 MGHDK and CDR2 SYGVNS. This CDR3 has 11 amino acids. Trimming pared 7 bases from V and 6 bases from J, leaving 6 bases between. The CDR3 loop is CASTVDEKLFF. Here the CDR3 DNA reads TGTGCCAGCACGGTCGATGAAAAACTGTTTTTT.